Here is one TCR beta chain with its context. This clone was seen a handful of times. The target of this receptor is not known. Within one base of it there is no much larger clone, and no base qualities were kept. The source of the sample is a study of cytomegalovirus exposure and HLA in healthy donors (dated by TCRdb to about 2017). Describing the broader study: An earlier analysis of approximately 640 of the donors reported more than 250 Gb of sequence data and 117 million unique TCR beta sequences from about 180 million T cells. An early release that covered some 630 HLA-typed donors contained approximately 300 gigabases of sequencing data and 80 million or so unique TCR sequences. Of the 398 genotyped donors, roughly 80% fell in the genetic ancestry cluster associated with self-reported Caucasian donors. The study was designed to test whether signatures of past pathogen exposure could be identified by cataloging public T cell receptors. Using immunosequencing, the study profiled T cell repertoires from about 620 subjects and related those repertoires to cytomegalovirus serostatus. A separate validation cohort of approximately 130 different subjects was used in addition to the roughly 700-subject first cohort. High-throughput TCR immunosequencing, statistical association of individual TCRs with disease status, and machine learning were combined to predict cytomegalovirus infection status. In a later analysis, previously published TCR beta repertoires from several hundred donors were re-analyzed and high-resolution HLA genotyping was added so that TCR occurrence patterns could be studied. In the later analysis, no new phenotypic data were used to find candidate immune exposures; instead, reliance was placed on TCR beta sequences and their occurrence across donors. In an earlier analysis of 500 to 650 of the donors, high-throughput TCR beta sequencing was used to judge whether each TCR beta V gene segment behaved as functional or pseudogenic. Donor age, sex, ethnicity and CMV serostatus were compiled alongside the repertoire data. Genome-wide SNP genotypes for about 55% of the roughly 670 donors were used in a later genetic analysis, which treated that subset as a discovery cohort. Every discovery cohort repertoire had been produced on one sequencing platform. Class I and class II HLA loci were covered by the typing at four-digit resolution. The number of typed donors differed by locus: roughly 629-630 for A, B, C, DRB1 and DQB1; 500 to 550 for DQA1; fewer than 610 for DPA1; and approximately 450 for DPB1. A handful of DR-DQ haplotypes were handled as single units for association and clustering because linkage in the cohort was strong. On average, around 230,000 unique TCR beta nucleotide sequences were sequenced per donor among more than 350 genotyped donors of the cohort, with roughly a sixth of those sequences being non-productive. Beyond this particular receptor, the publication reports: Correlated functional status among segregating V segments might be attributable to linkage disequilibrium, but an unknown experimental factor could not be ruled out. Several of the top co-occurrence clusters appeared to be linked to parvovirus B19, influenza, CMV and Epstein-Barr virus, according to a later analysis. An association between a missense DCLRE1C variant and V-gene and J-gene trimming of TCR beta chains was found in a later genetic analysis and replicated in an independent cohort. Because the 87-base-pair reads could not distinguish some IMGT-functional V segments, including TRBV6-2 and TRBV6-3, those segments were excluded. Because HLA typing was unavailable for some donors at each locus, only the typed subset was used in association tests. A further reported finding was that TCR beta sequences accurately predicted the HLA-A and HLA-B alleles for most subjects in the first cohort. A cluster of highly shared sequence variants was judged likely to be a technical artifact of the sequencing pipeline. Because counts were too low, under 20 rarely observed V segments, including chromosome 9 orphons, were left out of the earlier analysis of approximately 500 of the donors. In a later analysis, the rate of TCR association differed among HLA loci, with DRB1 alleles having the most associated TCRs and HLA-C alleles having the fewest. Across donors, most TCR sequences were observed very rarely, whereas some public TCRs were present in many individuals. An earlier analysis of approximately 540 of the donors showed that most TCR beta V segments appeared in productive rearrangements either about 90% or about 30% of the time, which broadly matched IMGT annotations. In vitro tests confirmed that three of the cytomegalovirus-associated TCR beta chains recognize cytomegalovirus antigens. This cohort had only TCR beta chains sequenced, and the lack of alpha or paired-chain data limited which features could be detected. In a later analysis, HLA-associated TCR beta chains were found to be more clonally expanded and to have lower generation probabilities than equally common non-associated chains. A later analysis found that most CMV-associated TCR beta chains appeared HLA-restricted, with HLA associations seemingly driven largely by CMV exposure. The classifier was reported to diagnose cytomegalovirus status with high specificity and sensitivity in both the original and validation cohorts. Compared with the roughly 600-donor mean, donors in an Asian-associated ancestry cluster had fewer N-insertions in productive TCRs, according to a later genetic analysis. The authors suggested that the approach could potentially be extended to other disease states and immunological phenotypes. Specific HLA alleles were associated with 15,000 to 20,000 TCR beta sequences at a false discovery rate of 0.05 in a later analysis. Strong co-occurrence of HLA alleles, especially DR and DQ, made assigning TCR associations to individual alleles difficult. CMV serostatus was the only immune exposure information available for the cohort. The study listed 170 or so TCR beta chains as associated with cytomegalovirus. Roughly uniform sequencing depth across donors was assumed in presence/absence analyses, although this assumption may not hold.

The cohort comprised more than 550 healthy bone marrow donors. Cohort members were all nominally healthy when sampled, although unrecorded immune exposures were likely present. Of the approximately 670 cohort members, fewer than 300 had positive CMV serostatus and 350 to 400 had negative CMV serostatus, and CMV serostatus was not recorded for the donor. Every donor gave a peripheral blood sample, and the peripheral blood mononuclear cells from that sample were used for TCR beta sequencing. The Qiagen DNeasy Blood Extraction Kit was used to extract genomic DNA from the blood cell samples. The junction shows trimming of 1 base on V and 8 bases on J, and the gene matches do not reach 18 bases of it. CDR1 and CDR2 were assigned from the germline V gene as MGHRA and YSYEKL. The CDR3 measures 18 amino acids from cysteine to phenylalanine. CDR3 DNA only is kept here, 54 bases in frame from base 1. Preparation of the library involved the immunoSEQ multiplex PCR assay. For the multiplex PCR, a mixture combining 60 forward primers for TCR Vbeta segments and 13 reverse primers for TCR Jbeta segments was used. Amplification of the CDR3 region of rearranged TCR beta genes was performed with a multiplex PCR assay on genomic DNA. The Illumina HiSeq System was used to sequence the amplified TCR beta libraries as 87-base-pair reads. Per the source publication's procedure: In a later analysis, some 80 million unique TCR beta chains were counted across the approximately 640 repertoires, and roughly 11 million of these chains were shared by at least two donors. A nearest-neighbor algorithm error-corrected the raw reads and collapsed the reads into unique sequences, merging closely related sequences to remove PCR and sequencing errors. Alignment of CDR3 sequences to IMGT reference sequences was used to assign V, D and J gene segments. For a sequence to be retained, a match of at least six nucleotides was required to both a V gene segment and a J gene segment. Rearrangements were classified as productive when the CDR3 lacked stop codons and remained in frame with V and J, and all other rearrangements were classified as non-productive. CDR3 was defined by IMGT convention, running from the second conserved V-encoded cysteine to the conserved J-encoded phenylalanine. In an earlier analysis of roughly 580 of the donors, sequences lacking an unambiguous match to a single V gene segment were excluded. In an earlier analysis of approximately 550 of the donors, V segments were called functional above 56.7% productive rearrangements and were called segregating when the between-donor standard deviation exceeded 5%. A statistical classification framework was built to diagnose cytomegalovirus status from the catalog of TCR beta chain sequences. V and J gene assignment, in a later analysis, came from comparing TCR nucleotide sequences with IMGT/GENE-DB human TR gene sequences. A later analysis assigned CDR3 sequences and most-parsimonious VDJ recombination scenarios with the TCRdist pipeline. In a later analysis, each TCR beta chain was defined by its CDR3 amino acid sequence together with its V-gene family, and reads lacking a unique V-gene family were excluded. To address suspected cross-contamination and a sequencing artifact, a later analysis removed some 620 highly shared, low-generation-probability nucleotide sequences. In a later analysis, a clonal expansion index for each public chain was calculated from normalized within-repertoire ranks of inferred template counts. In a later analysis, generation probabilities were computed with a VDJ recombination model fitted to out-of-frame rearrangements, and the resulting probabilities were checked against IGoR. A later analysis scored TCR-TCR, TCR-HLA and TCR-CMV co-occurrence with hypergeometric tests, applying a repertoire-size bias correction to TCR pairs. To estimate false discovery rates, a later analysis permuted the HLA or CMV assignments 20 times. In a later analysis, co-occurring TCRs were grouped with DBSCAN, and TCRdist sequence similarity was added when clustering was performed within HLA-allele-positive subsets. For co-occurrence clustering, repertoires with fewer than 30,000 or more than 120,000 public chains were excluded, along with about five repertoires with anomalous nucleotide sharing. This immuneACCESS table, as held by TCRdb, lists in-frame sequences with V and J called but not all clones. Of the missing ones, under half trace to an unresolved V gene in checked studies; the others have no known cause. V, J and clone size were drawn from that table, and D and trimming were deduced from the DNA. The table for this sample lists 72,000 or so clones; around two thirds of them were counted only once. The ten largest account for 9.5% to 12% of the sample.

Sequencing was performed on PBMCs. This chain joins TRBV4-1 to TRBJ1-2; 8 central bases correspond to TRBD1. This sequence was found in a human donor in good health. The CDR3 amino acid sequence is: CASSQGGGRGRTTDGYTF. Here is the DNA: TGCGCCAGCAGCCAAGGAGGGGGCAGGGGGCGAACAACCGACGGCTACACCTTC.